This T cell receptor beta chain comes out of a study of T cell responses to AZD1222 COVID-19 vaccine. The V end was cut by 3 bases, the J end by 5 bases, with 13 bases between. CDR3 length: 15 amino acids. Germline V gene data show CDR1 as PRHDT and CDR2 as FYEKMQ (reference sequence). Findings and limits, study-wide: Baseline seropositivity occurred in only a handful of AZD1222 recipients. Clonal diversity was possibly underestimated; the donors were predominantly white British and more often female.

Profiled with immunoSEQ multiplex PCR; TCRdb holds only in-frame clones, not every one. The data contain about 150,000 clones, about 87% of them singletons. This clone was seen once. The antigen is unknown. V usage is TRBV13 and J usage is TRBJ2-2, with TRBD2 as a possible D gene (6 bases). The origin of this receptor is an adult in good health. The starting material was peripheral blood, obtained on day 0 of AZD1222 vaccination. CDR3 residues: CASSLDYPGTGELFF. In DNA form, the CDR3 reads TGTGCCAGCAGCTTGGACTACCCCGGGACCGGGGAGCTGTTTTTT.